A selection of T cell receptor beta chains follows, all from one sample in a study of shared clonotypes between healthy human individuals. Assay used: immunoSEQ multiplex PCR; TCRdb lists only in-frame clones, some missing. Of around 980,000 clones in the sample, about 80% are singletons; the top ten hold 0.6% to 0.75%. Sequencing was done on a sample of memory CD4+ T cells from PBMCs. These receptors were obtained from a man between 18 and 35 years old in good health. Some clones in this sample may be carry-over from other donors' samples. Each CDR3 is given with its conserved first and last residue. Fields, in order: J gene, D gene, V gene, clone size, CDR3 protein, CDR3 DNA. A D gene is named only where the DNA matches it firmly. Clone size is given for some rows only: seen once, a few or many times, or a class if the clone is expanded.

j_gene: TRBJ2-6
d_gene: NA
v_gene: TRBV28
abundance: NA
CDR3aa: CASTPPGGTGANVLTF
CDR3nt: TGTGCCAGCACCCCCCCCGGAGGGACTGGGGCCAACGTCCTGACTTTC

j_gene: TRBJ1-5
d_gene: NA
v_gene: TRBV28
abundance: NA
CDR3aa: CASSSHEGGSNQPQHF
CDR3nt: TGTGCCAGCAGTTCCCATGAGGGGGGCAGCAATCAGCCCCAGCATTTT

j_gene: TRBJ1-1
d_gene: NA
v_gene: TRBV9
abundance: once
CDR3aa: CASSVEGQAEAFF
CDR3nt: TGTGCCAGCAGCGTAGAGGGGCAGGCTGAAGCTTTCTTT

j_gene: TRBJ1-5
d_gene: NA
v_gene: TRBV19
abundance: NA
CDR3aa: CASSKPGAQPQHF
CDR3nt: TGTGCCAGTAGTAAGCCCGGGGCACAGCCCCAGCATTTT

j_gene: TRBJ1-3
d_gene: NA
v_gene: TRBV4-3
abundance: few
CDR3aa: CASSPHPSGNTIYF
CDR3nt: TGCGCCAGCAGCCCCCATCCCTCTGGAAACACCATATATTTT

j_gene: TRBJ1-1
d_gene: NA
v_gene: TRBV6-6
abundance: NA
CDR3aa: CASSSKGRVYEAFF
CDR3nt: TGTGCCAGCAGTTCCAAGGGTAGAGTCTATGAAGCTTTCTTT

j_gene: TRBJ1-1
d_gene: NA
v_gene: TRBV7-9
abundance: once
CDR3aa: CASFRLRGTEAFF
CDR3nt: TGTGCCAGCTTTAGATTACGAGGCACTGAAGCTTTCTTT

j_gene: TRBJ1-4
d_gene: NA
v_gene: TRBV18
abundance: few
CDR3aa: CASSPWGDLREKLFF
CDR3nt: TGTGCCAGCTCACCATGGGGCGATCTGAGGGAAAAACTGTTTTTT

j_gene: TRBJ2-1
d_gene: NA
v_gene: TRBV5-1
abundance: NA
CDR3aa: CASSLGSFYNEQFF
CDR3nt: TGCGCCAGCAGCTTGGGGTCTTTCTACAATGAGCAGTTCTTC

j_gene: TRBJ2-7
d_gene: NA
v_gene: TRBV7-2
abundance: NA
CDR3aa: CASSFSRSSYEQYF
CDR3nt: TGTGCCAGCAGCTTCAGCAGGTCCTCCTACGAGCAGTACTTC

j_gene: TRBJ2-7
d_gene: NA
v_gene: TRBV7-3
abundance: NA
CDR3aa: CASSRDRSTLYEQYF
CDR3nt: TGTGCCAGCAGCCGCGACAGGTCGACCCTCTACGAGCAGTACTTC

j_gene: TRBJ1-5
d_gene: NA
v_gene: TRBV7-2
abundance: NA
CDR3aa: CASSLLARNQPQHF
CDR3nt: TGTGCCAGCAGCTTATTGGCCAGGAATCAGCCCCAGCATTTT

j_gene: TRBJ2-1
d_gene: NA
v_gene: TRBV5-1
abundance: NA
CDR3aa: CASSVNSYNEQFF
CDR3nt: TGCGCCAGCAGCGTGAACTCCTACAATGAGCAGTTCTTC

j_gene: TRBJ2-1
d_gene: NA
v_gene: TRBV11-1
abundance: NA
CDR3aa: CASSGGSERGEQFF
CDR3nt: TGTGCCAGCTCCGGGGGTAGCGAGAGGGGTGAGCAGTTCTTC

j_gene: TRBJ2-2
d_gene: NA
v_gene: TRBV5-4
abundance: NA
CDR3aa: CASGAEYTGELFF
CDR3nt: TGTGCCAGCGGGGCGGAGTACACCGGGGAGCTGTTTTTT

j_gene: TRBJ2-5
d_gene: NA
v_gene: TRBV19
abundance: NA
CDR3aa: CASSIQKAAQETQYF
CDR3nt: TGTGCCAGTAGTATACAAAAGGCAGCCCAAGAGACCCAGTACTTC

j_gene: TRBJ1-2
d_gene: NA
v_gene: TRBV9
abundance: NA
CDR3aa: CASNPGTEYGYTF
CDR3nt: TGTGCCAGCAACCCCGGGACGGAGTATGGCTACACCTTC

j_gene: TRBJ1-5
d_gene: NA
v_gene: TRBV4-2
abundance: NA
CDR3aa: CASSQAMQTSDPQHF
CDR3nt: TGTGCCAGCAGCCAAGCGATGCAGACCTCAGACCCCCAGCATTTT

j_gene: TRBJ1-2
d_gene: TRBD1
v_gene: TRBV9
abundance: NA
CDR3aa: CASSVGQGPLYGYTF
CDR3nt: TGTGCCAGCAGCGTAGGACAGGGGCCTCTCTATGGCTACACCTTC

j_gene: TRBJ2-3
d_gene: NA
v_gene: TRBV9
abundance: once
CDR3aa: CASSVPGLAGDTQYF
CDR3nt: TGTGCCAGCAGCGTCCCAGGGCTAGCAGGCGATACGCAGTATTTT

j_gene: TRBJ2-5
d_gene: TRBD2
v_gene: TRBV2
abundance: NA
CDR3aa: CASSVRVGRAGTETQYF
CDR3nt: TGTGCCAGCAGTGTCCGGGTCGGGAGGGCCGGAACGGAGACCCAGTACTTC

j_gene: TRBJ1-1
d_gene: NA
v_gene: TRBV5-1
abundance: NA
CDR3aa: CASSQPTGTPMNTEAFF
CDR3nt: TGCGCCAGCAGCCAACCAACCGGGACACCTATGAACACTGAAGCTTTCTTT

j_gene: TRBJ2-3
d_gene: NA
v_gene: TRBV7-9
abundance: NA
CDR3aa: CASKVSDTQYF
CDR3nt: TGTGCCAGCAAGGTTTCGGATACGCAGTATTTT

j_gene: TRBJ2-7
d_gene: NA
v_gene: TRBV25-1
abundance: NA
CDR3aa: CASSERSDRRMYEQYF
CDR3nt: TGTGCCAGCAGTGAACGTAGCGACAGGAGGATGTACGAGCAGTACTTC

j_gene: TRBJ2-1
d_gene: TRBD2
v_gene: TRBV2
abundance: NA
CDR3aa: CASRREREFYNEQFF
CDR3nt: TGTGCCAGCAGGCGGGAGCGGGAGTTCTACAATGAGCAGTTCTTC

j_gene: TRBJ2-3
d_gene: NA
v_gene: TRBV2
abundance: NA
CDR3aa: CASSSYGTHLGTDTQYF
CDR3nt: TGTGCCAGCAGCTCGTATGGGACCCACCTTGGAACAGATACGCAGTATTTT

j_gene: TRBJ2-1
d_gene: NA
v_gene: TRBV2
abundance: NA
CDR3aa: CASSKEASWGANEQFF
CDR3nt: TGTGCCAGCAGTAAAGAGGCTAGCTGGGGGGCCAATGAGCAGTTCTTC

j_gene: TRBJ2-7
d_gene: NA
v_gene: TRBV30
abundance: NA
CDR3aa: CAWSDGLSRDTSYEQYF
CDR3nt: TGTGCCTGGAGTGATGGACTTTCCAGGGACACAAGCTACGAGCAGTACTTC

j_gene: TRBJ2-3
d_gene: NA
v_gene: TRBV4-2
abundance: NA
CDR3aa: CASSQTSATDTQYF
CDR3nt: TGTGCCAGCAGCCAAACTAGTGCTACAGATACGCAGTATTTT

j_gene: TRBJ2-3
d_gene: TRBD2
v_gene: TRBV4-2
abundance: NA
CDR3aa: CASSQDLSLGTSDRTDTQYF
CDR3nt: TGTGCCAGCAGCCAAGATCTTTCTTTGGGGACTAGCGACCGCACAGATACGCAGTATTTT

j_gene: TRBJ1-5
d_gene: NA
v_gene: TRBV9
abundance: NA
CDR3aa: CASSVPGKSNQPQHF
CDR3nt: TGTGCCAGCAGCGTACCAGGGAAGAGCAATCAGCCCCAGCATTTT

j_gene: TRBJ1-1
d_gene: NA
v_gene: TRBV5-1
abundance: NA
CDR3aa: CAGLRQVPMNTEAFF
CDR3nt: TGCGCCGGCCTCCGGCAGGTTCCTATGAACACTGAAGCTTTCTTT

j_gene: TRBJ2-5
d_gene: NA
v_gene: TRBV4-2
abundance: NA
CDR3aa: CASSQEGRPQETQYF
CDR3nt: TGTGCCAGCAGCCAAGAAGGCAGGCCCCAAGAGACCCAGTACTTC

j_gene: TRBJ1-1
d_gene: TRBD1
v_gene: TRBV2
abundance: NA
CDR3aa: CASGGETGWTEAFF
CDR3nt: TGTGCCAGCGGGGGGGAGACAGGGTGGACTGAAGCTTTCTTT

j_gene: TRBJ2-7
d_gene: TRBD2
v_gene: TRBV4-1
abundance: NA
CDR3aa: CASSQVASGAFYEQYF
CDR3nt: TGCGCCAGCAGCCAAGTTGCTAGCGGGGCCTTCTACGAGCAGTACTTC

j_gene: TRBJ2-7
d_gene: TRBD1
v_gene: TRBV30
abundance: NA
CDR3aa: CAWSALTGVYSYEQYF
CDR3nt: TGTGCCTGGAGTGCCTTGACAGGGGTCTACTCCTACGAGCAGTACTTC

j_gene: TRBJ2-5
d_gene: TRBD1
v_gene: TRBV2
abundance: NA
CDR3aa: CASSGQGAVKTQYF
CDR3nt: TGTGCCAGCAGTGGACAGGGGGCTGTGAAGACCCAGTACTTC

j_gene: TRBJ2-1
d_gene: TRBD2
v_gene: TRBV2
abundance: NA
CDR3aa: CASSELAGDNEQFF
CDR3nt: TGTGCCAGCAGTGAACTAGCGGGAGATAATGAGCAGTTCTTC

j_gene: TRBJ2-1
d_gene: TRBD2
v_gene: TRBV5-6
abundance: NA
CDR3aa: CASSPGLAGVGNEQFF
CDR3nt: TGTGCCAGCAGCCCGGGACTAGCGGGAGTGGGTAATGAGCAGTTCTTC

j_gene: TRBJ1-5
d_gene: NA
v_gene: TRBV10-3
abundance: once
CDR3aa: CAISSNRDSNQPQHF
CDR3nt: TGTGCCATCAGCTCGAACAGGGATAGCAATCAGCCCCAGCATTTT

j_gene: TRBJ2-7
d_gene: TRBD1
v_gene: TRBV2
abundance: NA
CDR3aa: CASTGTGEYEQYF
CDR3nt: TGTGCCAGCACCGGGACAGGGGAGTACGAGCAGTACTTC

j_gene: TRBJ1-4
d_gene: NA
v_gene: TRBV7-9
abundance: NA
CDR3aa: CASSSLHQKLFF
CDR3nt: TGTGCCAGCAGCTCTCTCCATCAAAAACTGTTTTTT

j_gene: TRBJ2-7
d_gene: NA
v_gene: TRBV7-9
abundance: NA
CDR3aa: CASSFDLYEQYF
CDR3nt: TGTGCCAGCAGCTTTGACCTCTACGAGCAGTACTTC

j_gene: TRBJ2-4
d_gene: TRBD2
v_gene: TRBV5-5
abundance: NA
CDR3aa: CASSLVFASGGGKNIQYF
CDR3nt: TGTGCCAGCAGCTTGGTTTTTGCTAGCGGGGGAGGGAAAAACATTCAGTACTTC

j_gene: TRBJ2-1
d_gene: NA
v_gene: TRBV29-1
abundance: NA
CDR3aa: CSGMTDLRGFF
CDR3nt: TGCAGCGGAATGACGGATTTGCGAGGGTTCTTC

j_gene: TRBJ1-2
d_gene: NA
v_gene: TRBV5-6
abundance: NA
CDR3aa: CASSSWTVNYGYTF
CDR3nt: TGTGCCAGCAGCTCATGGACAGTTAACTATGGCTACACCTTC

j_gene: TRBJ1-2
d_gene: NA
v_gene: TRBV7-3
abundance: NA
CDR3aa: CASAYRIVDSYGYTF
CDR3nt: TGTGCCAGCGCATATCGTATTGTGGACAGCTATGGCTACACCTTC

j_gene: TRBJ2-1
d_gene: TRBD1
v_gene: TRBV7-2
abundance: NA
CDR3aa: CASSLPDRVQFF
CDR3nt: TGTGCCAGCAGCTTACCCGACAGGGTGCAGTTCTTC

j_gene: TRBJ1-2
d_gene: NA
v_gene: TRBV18
abundance: NA
CDR3aa: CASSPLADIANYGYTF
CDR3nt: TGTGCCAGCTCACCCCTAGCCGACATAGCTAACTATGGCTACACCTTC

j_gene: TRBJ2-5
d_gene: NA
v_gene: TRBV6-1
abundance: few
CDR3aa: CASHPGAGQETQYF
CDR3nt: TGTGCCAGCCACCCTGGCGCAGGCCAAGAGACCCAGTACTTC

j_gene: TRBJ2-1
d_gene: TRBD2
v_gene: TRBV27
abundance: NA
CDR3aa: CASMGLAEYNEQFF
CDR3nt: TGTGCCAGCATGGGACTAGCGGAATACAATGAGCAGTTCTTC

j_gene: TRBJ2-3
d_gene: TRBD1
v_gene: TRBV4-1
abundance: NA
CDR3aa: CASSQIRGRREDTQYF
CDR3nt: TGCGCCAGCAGCCAGATCAGGGGGCGAAGAGAAGATACGCAGTATTTT

j_gene: TRBJ1-4
d_gene: NA
v_gene: TRBV4-2
abundance: NA
CDR3aa: CASSQGWNSGEKLFF
CDR3nt: TGTGCCAGCAGCCAAGGGTGGAACTCAGGCGAAAAACTGTTTTTT